Included here is one T cell receptor (beta chain) sequence, with context. Deletions cut 7 bases from V and 9 bases from J, with 18 bases between. Germline V gene lookup returns CDR1 SQVTM and CDR2 ANQGSEA. This CDR3 has 13 amino acids. The source of the sample is a study of blood T cell repertoires in COVID-19. Background on the study: The study drew acute and convalescent COVID-19 samples from the United States, Italy and Spain.

Methods used by the authors: Cell counts per sample came from amplifying reference gene primers. Some clones are missing from TCRdb's copy, which holds only in-frame ones; the method was immunoSEQ multiplex PCR. V and J calls and clone size follow that table, whereas D and trimming were derived from the DNA. Among about 23,000 clones listed, about 82% were seen once. The rearrangement joins TRBV29-1 to TRBJ2-2, with D possibly matching TRBD1 (6 bases). The TCR originated in a human donor with active COVID-19. The donor label of this sample is uncertain. Sequenced input: peripheral blood. CDR3 residues: CSGGQGRGRELFF. The CDR3 region has the DNA TGCAGCGGTGGGCAGGGCAGGGGAAGGGAGCTGTTTTTT.